The clone carrying this T cell receptor beta chain was counted a few times. Per the germline V gene, CDR1 is MDHEN and CDR2 is SYDVKM. The CDR3 is 14 residues long. Trimming at V came to 6 bases and at J to 2 bases, leaving 3 bases not matched to a gene. This sample stems from a study of blood T cell repertoires in COVID-19. On the study more broadly: Whether acute or convalescent, the COVID-19 samples came from the United States, Italy and Spain. Nucleic acid was either cDNA or gDNA, and it came from T cells, B-cell-depleted T cells, or PBMCs.

As originally analysed: Using reference gene primer amplification, nucleated cell counts were estimated. The assay was immunoSEQ multiplex PCR, and TCRdb's table has in-frame clones only and misses some. V and J calls and clone size are given by that table; D and trimming were obtained from the DNA. The profile shows tens of thousands of clones, approximately 85% of them singletons. This rearrangement joins TRBV28 to TRBJ1-3; 8 bases agree with TRBD1. This receptor was obtained from a woman in her seventies in a cohort sampled during active COVID-19. The sequencing sample was made of peripheral blood. This CDR3 is CASRMTGAGNTIYF. The CDR3 nucleotides read TGTGCCAGCAGGATGACAGGGGCTGGAAACACCATATATTTT.